The 18 T cell receptor beta chains below were found in one sample sequenced in a study of cytomegalovirus exposure and HLA in healthy donors. This PCR relied on a set of 60 Vbeta primers and 13 Jbeta primers. The table came from immunoSEQ multiplex PCR; TCRdb's copy has only in-frame clones and leaves some out. The sample yields about 280,000 clones, around nine tenths seen once. The sequenced material came from PBMCs. These receptors all stem from a woman between 18 and 30 years old in good health and CMV-seronegative.

This chain joins TRBV5-1 and TRBJ1-2; D gene unclear. CDR1 SGHRS and CDR2 YFSETQ come from the germline V gene. The V end lost 3 bases, the J end lost 0 bases, and 9 bases lay between the germline ends. The CDR3 is 14 amino acids. The CDR3 coding sequence is TGCGCCAGCAGCTCCTCCGGGGCTAACTATGGCTACACCTTC. Translating gives CASSSSGANYGYTF.

The chain joins TRBV14 to TRBJ1-2; D not resolved. The CDR3 spans 12 residues. Germline lookup yields CDR1 SGHDN and CDR2 FVKESK. Trimming pared 1 base from V and 4 bases from J, leaving 4 bases between. CDR3: CASSQGLYGYTF. The CDR3 DNA reads as TGTGCCAGCAGCCAAGGTCTCTATGGCTACACCTTC.

The V and J genes are TRBV4-1 and TRBJ2-1; a weak D match, TRBD2 (5 bases). There are 14 residues in the CDR3. Germline V lookup: CDR1 MGHRA, CDR2 YSYEKL. V was cut by 4 bases and J by 5 bases, with 12 bases left in between. In DNA, the CDR3 is TGCGCCAGCAGCCCGCGGGTCACAGACAATGAGCAGTTCTTC. Translating gives CASSPRVTDNEQFF.

The chain links TRBV4-1 to TRBJ2-1, with D perhaps matching TRBD2 (6 bases). The CDR3 loop spans 14 amino acids. The germline gives CDR1 MGHRA, CDR2 YSYEKL. Trimming cost V 4 bases and J 8 bases, with 15 bases left between them. CDR3 residues: CASSPPGGGDEQFF. DNA for the CDR3: TGCGCCAGCAGCCCCCCCGGGGGAGGCGATGAGCAGTTCTTC.

The chain has TRBV19 and TRBJ2-7, with 16 bases lining up with TRBD2. The J segment lost 2 bases and the V segment lost 5 bases, leaving 9 bases of the junction unmatched. Germline loops: CDR1 LNHDA, CDR2 SQIVND (reference sequence). The CDR3 is made up of 18 amino acids. The chain's CDR3 is CASSPRPGTSGGAYEQYF. CDR3 DNA: TGTGCCAGTAGTCCGAGACCCGGGACTAGCGGGGGGGCCTACGAGCAGTACTTC.

This rearrangement joins TRBV18 to TRBJ2-3; D not resolved. The CDR3 consists of 17 residues. CDR1 is KGHSH, CDR2 LQKENI, per germline. Trimming removed 0 bases from V and 2 bases from J, with 15 bases in between. The CDR3 region is CASSPPNSQRPTDTQYF. CDR3 in DNA: TGTGCCAGCTCACCACCAAACTCGCAGCGACCCACAGATACGCAGTATTTT.

This chain links TRBV5-1 with TRBJ1-3, with a tentative D call TRBD1 (5 bases). Germline V CDR1 and CDR2: SGHRS, YFSETQ. The CDR3 contains 15 residues. The V and J ends lost 4 bases and 2 bases respectively, with 13 bases between them. Here the CDR3 reads CASSTGTRAGNTIYF. CDR3 coding DNA: TGCGCCAGCAGCACCGGGACTCGGGCTGGAAACACCATATATTTT.

V is TRBV10-3 and J is TRBJ2-1, with 10 bases matching TRBD2. CDR3 length: 13 amino acids. In germline, CDR1 is ENHRY, CDR2 SYGVKD. Losses at the gene ends were 6 bases for V and 8 bases for J; bases not matched to a gene: 4. CDR3 sequence reads: CAIRSGGVDEQFF. CDR3 bases: TGTGCCATCAGAAGCGGGGGGGTCGATGAGCAGTTCTTC.

This chain links TRBV6-1 with TRBJ1-1, with 9 bases aligning to TRBD1. The germline gives CDR1 MNHNS, CDR2 SASEGT. This CDR3 has 17 amino acids. Germline trimming cut 4 bases from V and 1 base from J; bases unmatched to any gene: 10. CDR3 protein: CASSAGTGRGWNTEAFF. The CDR3 bases are TGTGCCAGCAGTGCCGGGACAGGGAGGGGGTGGAACACTGAAGCTTTCTTT.

The chain uses TRBV7-9 and TRBJ2-4; TRBD1 agrees at 9 bases. V gave up 8 bases and J gave up 0 bases; unmatched junction bases: 11. The CDR3 spans 17 residues. Germline V gene lookup returns CDR1 SEHNR and CDR2 FQNEAQ (reference sequence). CDR3 protein: CASEQGAESLAKNIQYF. Written as DNA, the CDR3 is TGTGCCAGCGAACAGGGGGCGGAATCACTAGCCAAAAACATTCAGTACTTC.

The chain is built from TRBV9 and TRBJ2-3, with 7 nucleotides matching TRBD1. The length of the CDR3 is 16 residues. Germline CDR1 SGDLS, CDR2 YYNGEE. The J segment lost 8 bases and the V segment lost 4 bases, leaving 16 bases of the junction unmatched. The CDR3 sequence: CASSPTRQGMGSTQYF. DNA for the CDR3: TGTGCCAGCAGCCCAACCCGACAGGGAATGGGATCTACGCAGTATTTT.

The CDR3 spells CASSLEGQGPQYF. The CDR3 nucleotides read TGCGCCAGCAGCTTGGAGGGACAGGGGCCCCAGTACTTC. This chain uses TRBV5-1 with TRBJ2-7, with TRBD1 matching over 10 bases. Germline V gene sequence: CDR1 SGHRS, CDR2 YFSETQ. J lost 10 bases, V lost 0 bases, and 4 bases had no gene match. This CDR3 has 13 residues.

The J gene is TRBJ2-1, the V gene TRBV13; 8 positions match TRBD2. The CDR3 length is 16 residues. J was trimmed by 2 bases and V by 5 bases; bases with no gene match: 8. Germline assignment: CDR1 PRHDT and CDR2 FYEKMQ (reference sequence). The CDR3 region has the DNA TGTGCCAGCAGCCCGAGAGCGGGGGAGCCCTACAATGAGCAGTTCTTC. Translation: CASSPRAGEPYNEQFF.

The gene calls are TRBV7-2 and TRBJ2-7, with a possible D match to TRBD1 (6 bases). The CDR3 spans 13 residues. V lost 4 bases and J 5 bases, leaving 12 bases between the germline ends. The V gene's germline CDR1 is SGHTA and CDR2 FQGNSA. CDR3 region: CASSSTGSNEQYF. In DNA, the CDR3 is TGTGCCAGCAGCTCCACAGGGAGCAACGAGCAGTACTTC.

V usage is TRBV5-1 and J usage is TRBJ2-3, with 7 positions matching TRBD2. V trimming: 4 bases; J trimming: 4 bases; junction bases outside the gene matches: 12. This CDR3 has 16 amino acids. In germline, CDR1 is SGHRS, CDR2 YFSETQ. The CDR3 bases are TGCGCCAGCAGCCCGGACGTAGCGGGTGGATCAGATACGCAGTATTTT. It codes for CASSPDVAGGSDTQYF.

The chain couples TRBV11-3 to TRBJ2-7; 10 bases are shared with TRBD1. The V gene end was trimmed by 3 bases and the J gene end by 2 bases; junction bases not matched to a gene: 7. The CDR3 is 16 residues long. Germline CDR1 and CDR2: SGHNT and YENEEA. DNA of the CDR3: TGTGCCAGCAGCTTCGGCTCGGGACAGGGGACCTACGAGCAGTACTTC. Translated: CASSFGSGQGTYEQYF.

This chain joins TRBV7-6 and TRBJ2-7; TRBD1 matches at 8 bases. The J segment lost 3 bases and the V segment lost 4 bases, leaving 14 bases of the junction unmatched. CDR1 and CDR2 (germline): SGHVS, FNYEAQ. The CDR3 covers 17 residues. In DNA form, the CDR3 reads TGTGCCAGCAGCTCTCCCGACGGGGGACAGGCGTACTACGAGCAGTACTTC. Translating gives CASSSPDGGQAYYEQYF.

The table lists this clone with a few counts. This chain joins TRBV2 and TRBJ2-1; 7 nucleotides line up with TRBD2. The CDR3 spans 15 residues. The germline V gene has CDR1 SNHLY and CDR2 FYNNEI. V trimming: 5 bases; J trimming: 7 bases; junction bases outside the gene matches: 11. The CDR3: CASSSGGGGINEQFF. In DNA, the CDR3 is TGTGCCAGCAGTTCGGGTGGCGGGGGTATAAATGAGCAGTTCTTC.